These 2 T cell receptor beta chains came from one sample sequenced in a study of cytomegalovirus exposure and HLA in healthy donors. This PCR relied on a set of 60 Vbeta primers and 13 Jbeta primers. Produced via immunoSEQ multiplex PCR; TCRdb's table is partial and in-frame only. The sample consists of 180,000 or so clones, under 85% of them appearing once. Sequenced sample: PBMCs. Source of these receptors: a female donor in good health and CMV-seronegative.

This chain uses TRBV28 with TRBJ1-5, with TRBD1 as a possible D gene (6 bases). The CDR3 length is 16 residues. Between the trimmed V and J ends, which lost 8 bases and 3 bases, there was a span of 20 bases. Germline V gives CDR1 MDHEN, CDR2 SYDVKM. CDR3 loop: CASQTRGAGVNQPQHF. The CDR3 coding sequence is TGTGCCAGCCAAACGCGGGGGGCGGGGGTCAATCAGCCCCAGCATTTT.

The rearrangement links TRBV6-5 to TRBJ2-3; the match to TRBD2 covers 8 bases. The CDR3 is made up of 14 amino acids. Losses at the gene ends were 7 bases for V and 5 bases for J; bases not matched to a gene: 8. Per germline, CDR1 MNHEY and CDR2 SVGAGI. In nucleotides, the CDR3 is TGTGCCAGCACCATGGGAGCGGGGGAAGATACGCAGTATTTT. Translated: CASTMGAGEDTQYF.